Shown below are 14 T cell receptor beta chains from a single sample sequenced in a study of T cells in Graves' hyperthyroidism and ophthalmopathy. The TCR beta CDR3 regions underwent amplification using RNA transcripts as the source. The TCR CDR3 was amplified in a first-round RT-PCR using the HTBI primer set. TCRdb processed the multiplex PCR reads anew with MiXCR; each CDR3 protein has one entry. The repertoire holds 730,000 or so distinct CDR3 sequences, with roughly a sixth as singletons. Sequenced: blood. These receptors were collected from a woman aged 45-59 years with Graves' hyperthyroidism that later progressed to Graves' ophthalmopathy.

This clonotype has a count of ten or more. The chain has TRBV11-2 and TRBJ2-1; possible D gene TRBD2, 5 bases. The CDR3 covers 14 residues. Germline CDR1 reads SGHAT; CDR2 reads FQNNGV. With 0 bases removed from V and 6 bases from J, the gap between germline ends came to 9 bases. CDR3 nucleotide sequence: TGTGCCAGCAGCTTAGATCCGGGAATCAATGAGCAGTTCTTC. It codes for CASSLDPGINEQFF.

In DNA, the CDR3 is TGTGCCAGTAGTATAGCGGCCGGGGGGGTTACCGCGAACACCGGGGAGCTGTTTTTT. Protein product: CASSIAAGGVTANTGELFF. J is TRBJ2-2 and V is TRBV19; 8 nucleotides align to TRBD2. CDR3 length equals 19 residues. In germline, CDR1 is LNHDA, CDR2 SQIVND (reference sequence). V was clipped by 1 base and J by 0 bases; unmatched bases: 10.

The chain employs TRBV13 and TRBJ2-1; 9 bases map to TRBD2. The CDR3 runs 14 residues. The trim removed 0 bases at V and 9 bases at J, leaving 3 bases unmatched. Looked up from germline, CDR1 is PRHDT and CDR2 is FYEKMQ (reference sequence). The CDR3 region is CASSLGAGGPEQFF. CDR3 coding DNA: TGTGCCAGCAGCTTAGGGGCGGGGGGGCCTGAGCAGTTCTTC.

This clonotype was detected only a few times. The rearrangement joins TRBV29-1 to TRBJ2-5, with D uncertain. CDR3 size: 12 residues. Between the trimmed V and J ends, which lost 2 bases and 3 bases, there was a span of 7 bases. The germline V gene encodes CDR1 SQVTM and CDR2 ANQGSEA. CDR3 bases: TGCAGCGTTGAACTTCTCGAAGAGACCCAGTACTTC. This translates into CSVELLEETQYF.

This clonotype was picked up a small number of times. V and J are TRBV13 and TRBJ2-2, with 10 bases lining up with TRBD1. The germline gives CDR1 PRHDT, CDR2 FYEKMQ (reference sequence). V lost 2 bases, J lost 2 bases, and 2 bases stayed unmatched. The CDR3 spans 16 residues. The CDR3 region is CASSLRDRGNTGELFF. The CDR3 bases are TGTGCCAGCAGCTTAAGGGACAGGGGAAACACCGGGGAGCTGTTTTTT.

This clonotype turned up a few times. CDR3: CASSLGGLNTQYF. The CDR3 DNA follows: TGTGCCAGCAGTTTGGGGGGATTAAATACGCAGTATTTT. The J gene is TRBJ2-3, the V gene TRBV27, with D possibly being TRBD2 (6 bases). Germline loops: CDR1 MNHEY, CDR2 SMNVEV (reference sequence). CDR3 length equals 13 residues. Between the trimmed V and J ends, which lost 3 bases and 7 bases, there was a span of 11 bases.

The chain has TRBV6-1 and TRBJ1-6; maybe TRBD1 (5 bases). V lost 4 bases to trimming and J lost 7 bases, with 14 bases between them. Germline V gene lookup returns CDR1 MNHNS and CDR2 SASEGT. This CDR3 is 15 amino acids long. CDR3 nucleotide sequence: TGTGCCAGCAGTGTTCAAGGGGCCGCGAATTCACCCCTCCACTTT. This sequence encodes CASSVQGAANSPLHF.

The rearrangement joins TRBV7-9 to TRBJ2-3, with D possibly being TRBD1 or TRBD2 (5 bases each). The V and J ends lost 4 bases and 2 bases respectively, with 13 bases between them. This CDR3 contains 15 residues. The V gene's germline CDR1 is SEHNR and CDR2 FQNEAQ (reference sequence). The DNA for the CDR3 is TGTGCCAGCAGCTCGTTAACCGGGACCACAGATACGCAGTATTTT. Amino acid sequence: CASSSLTGTTDTQYF. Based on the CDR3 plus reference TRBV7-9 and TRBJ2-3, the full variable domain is DTGVSQNPRHKITKRGQNVTFRCDPISEHNRLYWYRQTLGQGPEFLTYFQNEAQLEKSRLLSDRFSAERPKGSFSTLEIQRTEQGDSAMYLCASSSLTGTTDTQYFGPGTRLTVL.

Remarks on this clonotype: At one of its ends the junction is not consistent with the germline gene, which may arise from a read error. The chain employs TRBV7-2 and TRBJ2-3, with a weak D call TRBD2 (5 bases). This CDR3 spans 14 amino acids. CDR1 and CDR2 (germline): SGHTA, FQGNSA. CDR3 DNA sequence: TGTGCCAGCAGCCGACGACTAACCACAGATACGCGGTATTTT. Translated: CASSRRLTTDTRYF. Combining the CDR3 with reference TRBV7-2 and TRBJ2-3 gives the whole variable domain GAGVSQSPSNKVTEKGKDVELRCDPISGHTALYWYRQSLGQGLEFLIYFQGNSAPDKSGLPSDRFSAERTGGSVSTLTIQRTQQEDSAVYLCASSRRLTTDTRYFGPGTRLTVL.

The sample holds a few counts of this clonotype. The CDR3: CASSQEGTGAGNTIYF. CDR3 nucleotides: TGTGCCAGCAGCCAAGAGGGGACAGGAGCTGGAAACACCATATATTTT. The rearrangement joins TRBV3-1 to TRBJ1-3, with 8 bases matching TRBD1. Trimming cost V 0 bases and J 2 bases; bases outside gene matches: 3. The CDR3 loop spans 16 amino acids. Germline CDR1 and CDR2: LGHDT and YNNKEL (reference sequence).

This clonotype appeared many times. Here the CDR3 DNA reads TGTGCCAGCTCACCACCGGTAGCAGGGGTAAACTATGGCTACACCTTC. Its protein is CASSPPVAGVNYGYTF. The J gene is TRBJ1-2, the V gene TRBV18; D is possibly TRBD1 (6 bases). This CDR3 region has 16 residues. V lost 0 bases and J lost 2, with 13 bases in between. Germline CDR1 and CDR2: KGHSH and LQKENI.

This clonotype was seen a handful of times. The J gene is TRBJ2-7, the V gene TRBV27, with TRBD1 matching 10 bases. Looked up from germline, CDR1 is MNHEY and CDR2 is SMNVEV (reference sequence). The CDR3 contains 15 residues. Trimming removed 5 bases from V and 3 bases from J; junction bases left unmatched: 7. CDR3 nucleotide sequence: TGTGCCAGCAGTGGACCGGGACAGGGGTACTACGAGCAGTACTTC. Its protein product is CASSGPGQGYYEQYF.

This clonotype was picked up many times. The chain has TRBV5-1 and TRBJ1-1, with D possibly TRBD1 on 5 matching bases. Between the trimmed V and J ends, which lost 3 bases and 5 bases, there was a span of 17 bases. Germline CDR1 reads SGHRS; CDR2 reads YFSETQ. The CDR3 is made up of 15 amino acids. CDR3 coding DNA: TGCGCCAGCAGCTCTTTGGGGGGGATGCGGACTGAAGCTTTCTTT. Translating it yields CASSSLGGMRTEAFF.

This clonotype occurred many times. CDR3 loop: CASSARGYEQYF. The CDR3 DNA reads as TGTGCCAGCAGCGCCAGGGGTTACGAGCAGTACTTC. V and J are TRBV9 and TRBJ2-7; TRBD1 might be the D (6 bases). This CDR3 comprises 12 residues. The V gene's germline CDR1 is SGDLS and CDR2 YYNGEE. Trimming shortened V by 3 bases and J by 4 bases, and 8 bases separated the two germline ends.